The rows below give T cell receptor beta chains drawn from one sample of a study of T cell responses to AZD1222 COVID-19 vaccine. Assay used: immunoSEQ multiplex PCR; TCRdb lists only in-frame clones, some missing. The sample contains around 130,000 clones, about 93% of which appear only once. The input for sequencing was peripheral blood, taken 28 days after the second AZD1222 dose. The receptors were sampled from an adult who received the AZD1222 COVID-19 vaccine. The CDR3 runs from the conserved cysteine through the conserved F or W. D genes are given only for firm matches. A clone size is listed for some rows: how often the clone was seen (once, few, many), or a class if it is expanded.

j_call,d_call,clone_size,v_call,cdr3_aa,cdr3_nt
TRBJ2-3,-,-,TRBV9,CASSVEGTPVSPQYF,TGTGCCAGCAGCGTAGAAGGGACGCCCGTCAGTCCGCAGTATTTT
TRBJ2-1,TRBD2,-,TRBV19,CASRRGLADGGEQFF,TGTGCCAGTAGACGCGGACTAGCGGATGGGGGGGAGCAGTTCTTC
TRBJ1-4,-,-,TRBV4-1,CASSQDRGTPGEKLFF,TGCGCCAGCAGCCAAGATAGAGGAACTCCGGGGGAAAAACTGTTTTTT
TRBJ2-4,-,-,TRBV2,CASRQDGPKNIQYF,TGTGCCAGCAGGCAGGACGGTCCCAAAAACATTCAGTACTTC
TRBJ1-4,-,-,TRBV12-5,CASGPGATNEKLFF,TGTGCTAGTGGCCCGGGGGCAACTAATGAAAAACTGTTTTTT
TRBJ1-1,TRBD1,-,TRBV7-6,CASSLGQGSTEAFF,TGTGCCAGCAGCTTAGGACAGGGGAGCACTGAAGCTTTCTTT
TRBJ1-1,-,-,TRBV2,CASGRDTEAFF,TGTGCCAGTGGGAGGGACACTGAAGCTTTCTTT
TRBJ2-7,-,-,TRBV29-1,CSVEVPSVPEQYF,TGCAGCGTTGAAGTTCCTTCAGTCCCCGAGCAGTACTTC
TRBJ2-5,TRBD2,-,TRBV29-1,CSVKGLAGGNQETQYF,TGCAGCGTTAAGGGACTAGCGGGGGGGAACCAAGAGACCCAGTACTTC
TRBJ1-2,TRBD1,-,TRBV14,CASSLGTGTHYGYTF,TGTGCCAGCAGCCTTGGGACAGGGACCCACTATGGCTACACCTTC
TRBJ1-5,-,-,TRBV4-1,CASSQSGGNQPQHF,TGCGCCAGCAGCCAATCTGGGGGCAATCAGCCCCAGCATTTT
TRBJ2-7,-,-,TRBV27,CASSLLSSQTGPSTYEQYF,TGTGCCAGCAGTTTGCTCTCGTCCCAAACAGGGCCTTCCACCTACGAGCAGTACTTC
TRBJ1-1,-,-,TRBV7-2,CASSSRASNTEAFF,TGTGCCAGCAGCTCCAGAGCCAGTAACACTGAAGCTTTCTTT
TRBJ1-4,TRBD1,-,TRBV6-1,CASSDPGQGVYEKLFF,TGTGCCAGCAGTGACCCAGGACAGGGGGTCTACGAAAAACTGTTTTTT
TRBJ2-7,-,-,TRBV6-5,CASSPGKEFHEQYF,TGTGCCAGCAGCCCCGGGAAGGAATTCCACGAGCAGTACTTC
TRBJ1-2,-,-,TRBV3-1/TRBV3-2,CASSQGIYGYTF,TGTGCCAGCAGCCAGGGGATCTATGGCTACACCTTC
TRBJ2-2,TRBD1,-,TRBV9,CASSVAGGPTGELFF,TGTGCCAGCAGCGTAGCAGGGGGACCCACCGGGGAGCTGTTTTTT
TRBJ1-4,TRBD1,-,TRBV15,CATSRDPGDRERKLFF,TGTGCCACCAGCAGAGATCCCGGGGACAGGGAACGAAAACTGTTTTTT
TRBJ1-1,-,-,TRBV12-2,CASRLGQTNTEAFF,TGTGCAAGTCGCTTGGGACAGACAAACACTGAAGCTTTCTTT
TRBJ1-4,-,-,TRBV5-6,CASSPITGGFSKLFF,TGTGCCAGCAGCCCCATAACCGGGGGCTTCTCAAAACTGTTTTTT
TRBJ1-4,-,few,TRBV18,CASSPATNEKLFF,TGTGCCAGCTCACCAGCAACTAATGAAAAACTGTTTTTT
TRBJ2-7,-,-,TRBV28,CASSPSGTASYEQYF,TGTGCCAGCAGTCCTTCCGGGACGGCTTCCTACGAGCAGTACTTC
TRBJ1-2,-,-,TRBV5-1,CASSLGPAGGYTF,TGCGCCAGCAGCTTGGGGCCGGCTGGTGGCTACACCTTC
TRBJ1-1,-,-,TRBV20-1,CSASWGGGTEAFF,TGCAGTGCTAGTTGGGGTGGTGGCACTGAAGCTTTCTTT
TRBJ1-5,-,-,TRBV2,CASSDRGLGGPQHF,TGTGCCAGCAGTGACCGGGGCCTCGGAGGGCCCCAGCATTTT
TRBJ1-1,-,-,TRBV9,CASSGAEGRLAFF,TGTGCCAGCAGCGGTGCCGAGGGACGTCTAGCTTTCTTT
TRBJ1-1,-,-,TRBV7-9,CASRERDLKAPEAFF,TGTGCCAGCAGGGAACGGGACCTGAAGGCCCCTGAAGCTTTCTTT
TRBJ1-2,-,-,TRBV7-2,CASSSTAGGQGYTF,TGTGCCAGCAGCTCGACGGCGGGGGGTCAGGGCTACACCTTC
TRBJ2-1,-,-,TRBV6-2/TRBV6-3,CASSRGLVYNEQFF,TGTGCCAGCAGTCGGGGACTCGTGTACAATGAGCAGTTCTTC